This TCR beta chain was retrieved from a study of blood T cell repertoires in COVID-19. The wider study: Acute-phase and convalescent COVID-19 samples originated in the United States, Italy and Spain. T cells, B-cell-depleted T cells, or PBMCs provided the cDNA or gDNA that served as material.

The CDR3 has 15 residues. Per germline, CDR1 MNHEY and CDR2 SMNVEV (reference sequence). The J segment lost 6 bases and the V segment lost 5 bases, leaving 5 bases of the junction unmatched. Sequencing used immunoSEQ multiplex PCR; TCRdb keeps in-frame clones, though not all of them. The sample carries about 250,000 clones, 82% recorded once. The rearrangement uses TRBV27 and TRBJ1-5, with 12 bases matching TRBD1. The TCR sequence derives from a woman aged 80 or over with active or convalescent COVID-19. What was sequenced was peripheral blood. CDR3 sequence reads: CASSTGTGGGQPQHF. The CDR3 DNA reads TGTGCCAGCAGTACAGGGACAGGGGGCGGTCAGCCCCAGCATTTT.